This TCR beta chain derives from a study of identical twins. The study, taken as a whole, reports: Cord blood's abundant beta clonotypes had fewer insertions, unlike memory repertoires. Because invariant MAIT and iNKT cells could be present, zero-insertion analyses could be partly confounded.

Per the germline V gene, CDR1 is LGHDT and CDR2 is YNNKEL (reference sequence). This CDR3 has 12 amino acids. V lost 2 bases to trimming and J lost 12 bases, with 12 bases between them. The table lists this clonotype with a few counts. Its antigen is still unknown. A template switching step contributed a universal primer site, while unique molecular identifiers were present in the cDNA. TCRdb re-analysed the 5' RACE reads in MiXCR, keeping a single row per CDR3 protein. The sample has under 250,000 distinct CDR3 sequences; about 12% are singletons. Every donor was a healthy Caucasian. The same sample was also used in a study of yellow fever vaccine responses in identical twins.

The TCR originated in a woman between 18 and 29 years old in good health. The sample was memory (CD45RO+) T cells sorted from blood. The chain links TRBV3-1 to TRBJ2-3; D is unresolved. The CDR3 DNA reads as TGTGCCAGCAGCCAAACCCCTTACATTCAGTATTTT. Protein: CASSQTPYIQYF.